This T cell receptor beta chain was observed in a study of early T cells in non-severe SARS-CoV-2 infection. The CDR3 runs 17 residues. Per the germline V gene, CDR1 is MNHEY and CDR2 is SVGAGI. V was pared by 7 bases and J by 0 bases, with 21 bases between. TCRdb reprocessed the 5' RACE reads with MiXCR, giving one entry per CDR3 protein. The repertoire consists of over 35,000 distinct CDR3 sequences, with approximately 6.2% occurring once and the leading ten covering more than 20%. The sequence was obtained from an adult who was a healthcare worker with PCR-confirmed SARS-CoV-2 infection or an uninfected control (not recorded which). The material was whole blood, obtained at baseline. V is TRBV6-5 and J is TRBJ1-1; D remains ambiguous. CDR3 DNA sequence: TGTGCCAGCACCACGAGAGTAACACGTTTCTTGAACACTGAAGCTTTCTTT. Its protein product is CASTTRVTRFLNTEAFF.